These 30 T cell receptor beta chains came from one sample sequenced in a study of shared clonotypes between healthy human individuals. The protocol was immunoSEQ multiplex PCR, while the TCRdb copy is restricted to in-frame clones and leaves out a portion. The sample has around 500,000 clones, approximately 80% seen once. The sample consisted of PBMCs. The source of these receptors is a woman in her thirties or forties in good health. Some clones in this sample may be carry-over from other donors' samples.

V usage is TRBV5-1 and J usage is TRBJ2-7, with 10 bases identical to TRBD1. This CDR3 is 15 amino acids long. Germline CDR1 SGHRS, CDR2 YFSETQ. The V segment lost 5 bases and the J segment 0 bases; nucleotides outside the gene matches: 5. The CDR3, as DNA: TGCGCCAGCAGTTCGACAGGGGGCAGCTCCTACGAGCAGTACTTC. It is translated as CASSSTGGSSYEQYF.

This chain joins TRBV7-9 and TRBJ2-5; TRBD2 matches 11 bases. The CDR3 runs 16 residues. Germline-derived CDR1 and CDR2 are SEHNR and FQNEAQ (reference sequence). The ends lost 5 bases at V and 1 base at J; junction bases unmatched: 6. In nucleotides, the CDR3 is TGTGCCAGCAGCCAACGACTAGCGGGAAGCCAAGAGACCCAGTACTTC. Translating gives CASSQRLAGSQETQYF.

The chain couples TRBV6-5 to TRBJ2-3; D may match TRBD1 or TRBD2 (6 bases each). Looked up from germline, CDR1 is MNHEY and CDR2 is SVGAGI. Trimming left V 2 bases short and J 0 bases short, with 12 bases between. This CDR3 is built from 16 residues. The CDR3 loop is CASSYRLGGSTDTQYF. The CDR3 DNA follows: TGTGCCAGCAGTTACAGGTTAGGGGGGAGCACAGATACGCAGTATTTT.

V usage is TRBV15 and J usage is TRBJ2-2; D possibly corresponds to TRBD2 (6 bases). With 6 bases removed from V and 4 bases from J, the gap between germline ends came to 15 bases. CDR1 is LNHNV, CDR2 YYDKDF, per germline (reference sequence). The CDR3 spans 15 residues. This CDR3 is CATRSDRGSTGELFF. The CDR3 DNA sequence: TGTGCCACCAGGTCGGATCGGGGGAGCACCGGGGAGCTGTTTTTT.

The chain uses TRBV7-2 and TRBJ2-7; 8 bases line up with TRBD2. This CDR3 contains 16 residues. The germline V gene has CDR1 SGHTA and CDR2 FQGNSA. V lost 3 bases, J lost 2 bases, and 9 bases stayed unmatched. CDR3: CASSLAPAGAAYEQYF. The DNA for the CDR3 is TGTGCCAGCAGCTTGGCCCCAGCGGGAGCAGCCTACGAGCAGTACTTC.

This clone was counted only a few times. The V and J genes are TRBV28 and TRBJ1-2, with D possibly being TRBD1 (6 bases). Germline CDR1 MDHEN, CDR2 SYDVKM. V was cut by 7 bases and J by 5 bases, with 14 bases left in between. The CDR3 totals 13 residues. CDR3 sequence reads: CASIDRGTYGYTF. The CDR3 DNA reads TGTGCCAGCATCGATCGGGGGACATATGGCTACACCTTC.

The CDR3 sequence is CAWSPRGRNNQPQHF. The CDR3 DNA sequence: TGTGCCTGGAGCCCCCGGGGGAGGAACAATCAGCCCCAGCATTTT. The gene calls are TRBV30 and TRBJ1-5; tentative D call: TRBD1 (5 bases). The CDR3 covers 15 residues. The germline CDR1 and CDR2 sequences are GTSNPN and SVGIG (reference sequence). V was shortened by 3 bases and J by 3 bases, with 15 bases between the two germline ends.

The CDR3 protein is CASSPGTGVTDTQYF. In DNA, the CDR3 is TGTGCCAGCAGCCCCGGGACAGGGGTCACAGATACGCAGTATTTT. V gene TRBV6-5 combines with J gene TRBJ2-3; 10 bases are shared with TRBD1. Germline V gene sequence: CDR1 MNHEY, CDR2 SVGAGI. The CDR3 sequence is 15 residues long. The J segment lost 2 bases and the V segment lost 6 bases, leaving 5 bases of the junction unmatched.

This clone was counted between two and nine times. This chain links TRBV7-9 with TRBJ2-5; D is uncertain. Trimming took 3 bases from V and 5 from J, leaving 7 bases between them. This CDR3 is built from 12 residues. Germline V gene sequence: CDR1 SEHNR, CDR2 FQNEAQ (reference sequence). Written as DNA, the CDR3 is TGTGCCAGCAGCTTCGTCGGGGAGACCCAGTACTTC. This translates into CASSFVGETQYF.

A word on this clone: Other DNA sequences in the sample encode the same CDR3. This chain connects TRBV2 to TRBJ2-3, with D possibly TRBD1 on 5 matching bases. Germline V gene data show CDR1 as SNHLY and CDR2 as FYNNEI. This CDR3 spans 12 amino acids. Deletions cut 6 bases from V and 2 bases from J, with 6 bases between. The CDR3 reads CASRTDTDTQYF. For the CDR3, the DNA is TGTGCCAGCAGGACAGACACAGATACGCAGTATTTT.

The chain has TRBV4-2 and TRBJ2-3, with 9 nucleotides matching TRBD2. Germline lookup yields CDR1 LGHNA and CDR2 YNFKEQ. Trimming removed 7 bases from V and 6 bases from J; junction bases left unmatched: 11. The CDR3 runs 15 residues. CDR3 sequence reads: CASTRELAGFDTQYF. In DNA, the CDR3 is TGTGCCAGCACACGTGAGCTAGCGGGGTTTGATACGCAGTATTTT.

Comments on this clone: This may be a read error: a much more frequent sequence differs by one nucleotide. Additional DNA sequences in this sample encode the identical CDR3. The V call is TRBV6-6, the J call TRBJ2-5; TRBD2 might be the D (5 bases). The closer fit of TRBJ2-7 to the DNA end suggests the J call may be wrong. CDR1 is MNHNY and CDR2 is SVGAGI in the germline V gene (reference sequence). The CDR3 has 13 residues. CDR3 nucleotides: TGTGCCAGCAGCCCTAGCACTACCTACGAGCAGTACTTC. This sequence encodes CASSPSTTYEQYF.

This clone has a handful of counts. V is TRBV2 and J is TRBJ2-7, with D maybe TRBD2 (6 bases). CDR3 length equals 14 residues. Per the germline V gene, CDR1 is SNHLY and CDR2 is FYNNEI. Between the trimmed V and J ends, which lost 2 bases and 4 bases, there was a span of 12 bases. Here the CDR3 reads CASSEIAEGYEQYF. In DNA form, the CDR3 reads TGTGCCAGCAGTGAAATAGCGGAGGGGTACGAGCAGTACTTC.

The chain combines TRBV7-2 with TRBJ1-5; TRBD1 is a possible D gene (5 bases). The ends were cut back, 1 base at V and 4 bases at J, with 8 bases in the middle. The CDR3 covers 14 residues. CDR1 and CDR2 (germline): SGHTA, FQGNSA. CDR3 amino acids: CASSLVAGNQPQHF. The CDR3 DNA sequence: TGTGCCAGCAGCTTAGTGGCAGGGAATCAGCCCCAGCATTTT.

This chain joins TRBV2 and TRBJ2-5, with D possibly TRBD1 on 5 matching bases. V lost 2 bases, J lost 5 bases, and 15 bases lay in between. Germline values: CDR1 SNHLY, CDR2 FYNNEI. The CDR3 has 15 residues. Here the CDR3 reads CASSEQGTLRETQYF. In DNA form, the CDR3 reads TGTGCCAGCAGTGAACAGGGAACCCTTCGGGAGACCCAGTACTTC.

CDR3 in amino acids: CASSLDRVETQYF. The DNA of the CDR3 is TGTGCCAGCAGCTTGGACAGGGTTGAGACCCAGTACTTC. V and J are TRBV5-4 and TRBJ2-5, with TRBD1 as a possible D gene (6 bases). Trimming removed 0 bases from V and 5 bases from J, with 8 bases in between. Germline lookup yields CDR1 SGHNT and CDR2 YYREEE (reference sequence). The CDR3 length is 13 residues. Full variable domain (remainder filled in from reference TRBV5-4 and TRBJ2-5): ETGVTQSPTHLIKTRGQQVTLRCSSQSGHNTVSWYQQALGQGPQFIFQYYREEENGRGNFPPRFSGLQFPNYSSELNVNALELDDSALYLCASSLDRVETQYFGPGTRLLVL.

A word on this clone: The sample contains more than one DNA sequence encoding this CDR3. This chain joins TRBV7-9 and TRBJ1-1, with D unresolved. The V and J ends lost 3 bases and 2 bases respectively, with 7 bases between them. The CDR3 length is 13 residues. Germline CDR1 reads SEHNR; CDR2 reads FQNEAQ (reference sequence). In DNA form, the CDR3 reads TGTGCCAGCAGCTTTTATGCCAACACTGAAGCTTTCTTT. Amino acid sequence: CASSFYANTEAFF.

The genes are TRBV6-1 and TRBJ1-2; tentative D call: TRBD1 (5 bases). There are 15 residues in the CDR3. The ends were cut back, 7 bases at V and 2 bases at J, with 17 bases in the middle. Germline V gene data show CDR1 as MNHNS and CDR2 as SASEGT. The CDR3: CASTEGLALNYGYTF. In DNA, the CDR3 is TGTGCCAGCACTGAGGGGCTAGCTCTAAACTATGGCTACACCTTC.

This rearrangement joins TRBV19 to TRBJ2-5, with D perhaps matching TRBD1 or TRBD2 (7 bases each). V lost 6 bases and J 5 bases, leaving 16 bases between the germline ends. The germline V gene has CDR1 LNHDA and CDR2 SQIVND (reference sequence). This CDR3 contains 14 residues. The DNA for the CDR3 is TGTGCCAGTAGCACAGGGAGGGGGCAGGAGACCCAGTACTTC. This sequence encodes CASSTGRGQETQYF.

The J gene is TRBJ2-7, the V gene TRBV29-1; 7 bases align to TRBD1. The CDR3 length is 11 residues. J gave up 2 bases and V 7 bases, and 2 bases lay outside the gene matches. Looked up from germline, CDR1 is SQVTM and CDR2 is ANQGSEA. The CDR3 is CSAGQAYEQYF. The DNA of the CDR3 is TGCAGCGCAGGACAGGCCTACGAGCAGTACTTC.

Only one count was recorded for this clone. This rearrangement joins TRBV7-6 to TRBJ2-2; TRBD2 aligns across 8 bases. The germline V gene has CDR1 SGHVS and CDR2 FNYEAQ. J lost 1 base, V lost 4 bases, and 5 bases had no gene match. This CDR3 has 16 residues. The DNA for the CDR3 is TGTGCCAGCAGCTCAGGCGGGAGGTTGAACACCGGGGAGCTGTTTTTT. As protein: CASSSGGRLNTGELFF. The full variable domain, rest sourced from reference TRBV7-6 and TRBJ2-2, is GAGVSQSPRYKVTKRGQDVALRCDPISGHVSLYWYRQALGQGPEFLTYFNYEAQQDKSGLPNDRFSAERPEGSISTLTIQRTEQRDSAMYRCASSSGGRLNTGELFFGEGSRLTVL.

This chain connects TRBV2 to TRBJ1-3; unclear D gene. This CDR3 region has 15 residues. The ends were cut back, 9 bases at V and 2 bases at J, with 17 bases in the middle. CDR1 and CDR2 from the germline V gene are SNHLY and FYNNEI. The CDR3 loop reads CARGRGTAAGNTIYF. The CDR3 coding sequence is TGTGCCAGGGGCCGCGGAACAGCCGCTGGAAACACCATATATTTT.

This clone turned up a few times. The chain couples TRBV9 to TRBJ2-5; 8 nucleotides agree with TRBD1. V shed 2 bases, J shed 5 bases, and the junction held 8 bases outside the gene matches. CDR1 and CDR2 (germline): SGDLS, YYNGEE. The CDR3 totals 15 residues. The CDR3 loop reads CASSVGGQAWETQYF. In nucleotides, the CDR3 is TGTGCCAGCAGCGTGGGGGGACAGGCCTGGGAGACCCAGTACTTC. Variable domain in full (rest from reference TRBV9 and TRBJ2-5): DSGVTQTPKHLITATGQRVTLRCSPRSGDLSVYWYQQSLDQGLQFLIQYYNGEERAKGNILERFSAQQFPDLHSELNLSSLELGDSALYFCASSVGGQAWETQYFGPGTRLLVL.

The rearrangement links TRBV5-6 to TRBJ2-6; a possible D gene is TRBD2 (6 bases). The CDR3 totals 16 residues. The V end lost 4 bases, the J end lost 3 bases, and 14 bases lay between the germline ends. CDR1 and CDR2 (germline): SGHDT, YYEEEE. The CDR3 coding sequence is TGTGCCAGCAGCCTAGGAGGGGATTATGGGGCCAACGTCCTGACTTTC. This translates into CASSLGGDYGANVLTF.

This rearrangement joins TRBV7-2 to TRBJ2-7; D remains ambiguous. The CDR3 consists of 12 residues. V was pared by 0 bases and J by 4 bases, with 4 bases between. The germline CDR1 and CDR2 sequences are SGHTA and FQGNSA. CDR3 amino acids: CASSLARYEQYF. The DNA of the CDR3 is TGTGCCAGCAGCTTAGCTCGTTACGAGCAGTACTTC.

This clone was seen a handful of times. The J gene is TRBJ2-7, the V gene TRBV11-2; D is possibly TRBD1 (6 bases). The CDR3 has 14 residues. From germline, CDR1 is SGHAT and CDR2 FQNNGV. Trimming shortened V by 0 bases and J by 3 bases, and 9 bases separated the two germline ends. The CDR3 here is CASSLDTGIYEQYF. CDR3 DNA: TGTGCCAGCAGCTTAGATACAGGGATCTACGAGCAGTACTTC.

A few counts support this clone. The chain recombines TRBV9 with TRBJ1-5, with D unresolved. Trimming pared 5 bases from V and 4 bases from J, leaving 4 bases between. CDR1 is SGDLS and CDR2 is YYNGEE in the germline V gene. CDR3 length: 11 amino acids. In nucleotides, the CDR3 is TGTGCCAGCAGGGGGAATCAGCCCCAGCATTTT. Translated: CASRGNQPQHF. The entire variable domain, with the rest obtained from reference TRBV9 and TRBJ1-5, is as follows: DSGVTQTPKHLITATGQRVTLRCSPRSGDLSVYWYQQSLDQGLQFLIQYYNGEERAKGNILERFSAQQFPDLHSELNLSSLELGDSALYFCASRGNQPQHFGDGTRLSIL.

For this clone: A much larger clone lies a single base off, so this may be a read error. Other DNA sequences in this sample translate to the same CDR3. CDR3 bases: TGTGCCAGCAGTTACGGACAGGGCAATCAGCCTCAGCATTTT. It translates to CASSYGQGNQPQHF. The genes are TRBV6-5 and TRBJ1-5, with 8 bases identical to TRBD1. Germline CDR1 MNHEY, CDR2 SVGAGI. CDR3 length: 14 amino acids.

This clone was found once. The chain uses TRBV9 and TRBJ1-1; unclear D gene. CDR1 and CDR2 (germline): SGDLS, YYNGEE. This CDR3 has 15 amino acids. The V end lost 3 bases, the J end lost 1 base, and 13 bases lay between the germline ends. The CDR3 DNA follows: TGTGCCAGCAGCGCCCAGGTTGAACCGAACACTGAAGCTTTCTTT. Translated, it gives CASSAQVEPNTEAFF. Based on the CDR3 plus reference TRBV9 and TRBJ1-1, the full variable domain is DSGVTQTPKHLITATGQRVTLRCSPRSGDLSVYWYQQSLDQGLQFLIQYYNGEERAKGNILERFSAQQFPDLHSELNLSSLELGDSALYFCASSAQVEPNTEAFFGQGTRLTVV.

This clone was counted at least ten times. Other DNA sequences in the same sample also yield this CDR3. The chain has TRBV19 and TRBJ2-7; a weak D match, TRBD1 (6 bases). V dropped 1 base and J dropped 1 base, with 11 bases sitting between them. The CDR3 runs to 15 residues. Germline V gene data show CDR1 as LNHDA and CDR2 as SQIVND (reference sequence). CDR3 in DNA: TGTGCCAGTAGTATAGGAGGGGACACTTCCTACGAGCAGTACTTC. This encodes CASSIGGDTSYEQYF.